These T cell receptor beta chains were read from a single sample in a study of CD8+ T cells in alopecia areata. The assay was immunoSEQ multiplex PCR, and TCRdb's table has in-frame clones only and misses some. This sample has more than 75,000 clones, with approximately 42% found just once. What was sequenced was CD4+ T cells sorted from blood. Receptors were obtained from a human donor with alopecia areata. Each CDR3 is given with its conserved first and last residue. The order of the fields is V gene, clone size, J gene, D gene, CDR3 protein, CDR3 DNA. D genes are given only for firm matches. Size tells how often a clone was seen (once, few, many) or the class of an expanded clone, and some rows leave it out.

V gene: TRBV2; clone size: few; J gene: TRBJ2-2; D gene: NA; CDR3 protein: CASRTTNTGELFF; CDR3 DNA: TGTGCCAGCAGAACAACGAACACCGGGGAGCTGTTTTTT
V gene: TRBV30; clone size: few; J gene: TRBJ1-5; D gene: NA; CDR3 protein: CAWSPHREEQPQHF; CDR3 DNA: TGTGCCTGGAGTCCTCACAGGGAGGAGCAGCCCCAGCATTTT
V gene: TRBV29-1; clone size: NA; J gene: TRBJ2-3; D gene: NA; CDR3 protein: CSVAPRGTDTQYF; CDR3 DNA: TGCAGCGTTGCCCCACGGGGCACAGATACGCAGTATTTT
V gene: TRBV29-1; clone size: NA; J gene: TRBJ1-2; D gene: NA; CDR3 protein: CSVESRHYGYTF; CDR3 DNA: TGCAGCGTTGAAAGCAGGCACTATGGCTACACCTTC
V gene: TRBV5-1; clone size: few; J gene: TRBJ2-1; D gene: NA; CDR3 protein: CASSLMSYPYNEQFF; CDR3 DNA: TGCGCCAGCAGCCTGATGTCCTATCCCTACAATGAGCAGTTCTTC
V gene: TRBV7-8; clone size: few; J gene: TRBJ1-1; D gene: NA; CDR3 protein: CASSPGPGDTEAFF; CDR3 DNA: TGTGCCAGCAGCCCCGGACCCGGGGACACTGAAGCTTTCTTT
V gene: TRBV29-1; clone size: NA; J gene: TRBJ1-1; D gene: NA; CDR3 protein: CSPRVQGTTEAFF; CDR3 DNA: TGCAGCCCCAGGGTGCAGGGAACAACTGAAGCTTTCTTT
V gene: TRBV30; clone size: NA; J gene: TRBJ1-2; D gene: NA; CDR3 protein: CAWSSGRNYGYTF; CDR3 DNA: TGTGCCTGGAGTTCAGGGAGGAACTATGGCTACACCTTC
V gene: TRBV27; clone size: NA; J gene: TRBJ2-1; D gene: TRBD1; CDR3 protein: CASSSRQGIGIGYNEQFF; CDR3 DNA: TGTGCCAGCAGTTCCCGACAGGGGATAGGTATTGGATACAATGAGCAGTTCTTC
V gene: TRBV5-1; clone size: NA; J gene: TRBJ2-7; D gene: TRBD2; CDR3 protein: CASSRITTSGNSYLAEQYF; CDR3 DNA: TGCGCCAGCAGCCGAATAACGACTAGCGGGAATTCTTATCTAGCCGAGCAGTACTTC
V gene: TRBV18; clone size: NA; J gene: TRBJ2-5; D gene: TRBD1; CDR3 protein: CASSPRTGGAETQYF; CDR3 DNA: TGTGCCAGCTCACCACGCACAGGGGGCGCGGAGACCCAGTACTTC
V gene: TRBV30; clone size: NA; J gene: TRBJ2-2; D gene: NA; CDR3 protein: CAWSKSLTGELFF; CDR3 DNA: TGTGCCTGGAGTAAGTCCCTGACCGGGGAGCTGTTTTTT
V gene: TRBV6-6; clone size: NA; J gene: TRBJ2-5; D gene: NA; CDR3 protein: CASSGGRPLVTQYF; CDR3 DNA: TGTGCCAGCAGTGGTGGTCGACCCCTAGTTACCCAGTACTTC
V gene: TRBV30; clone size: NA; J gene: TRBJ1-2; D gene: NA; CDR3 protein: CAWNSYRDSGYTF; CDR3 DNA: TGTGCCTGGAACTCATACAGGGATAGTGGCTACACCTTC
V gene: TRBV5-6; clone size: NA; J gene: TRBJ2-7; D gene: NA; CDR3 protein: CASSLGPGVGTYEQYF; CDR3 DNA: TGTGCCAGCAGCTTGGGCCCGGGTGTCGGGACCTACGAGCAGTACTTC
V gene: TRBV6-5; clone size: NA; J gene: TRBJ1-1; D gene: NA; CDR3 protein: CASSSPRTTEAFF; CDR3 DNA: TGTGCCAGCAGTTCACCCCGAACCACTGAAGCTTTCTTT
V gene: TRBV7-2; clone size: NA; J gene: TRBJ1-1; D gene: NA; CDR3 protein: CASSFNRNTEAFF; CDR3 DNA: TGTGCCAGCAGCTTCAATCGGAACACTGAAGCTTTCTTT
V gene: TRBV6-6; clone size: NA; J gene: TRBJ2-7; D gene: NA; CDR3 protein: CASSYSKYEQYF; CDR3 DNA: TGTGCCAGCAGTTACTCGAAGTACGAGCAGTACTTC
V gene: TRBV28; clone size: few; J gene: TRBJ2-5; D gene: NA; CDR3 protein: CASSSPKGPRRETQYF; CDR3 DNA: TGTGCCAGCAGTTCCCCCAAGGGACCGCGACGAGAGACCCAGTACTTC
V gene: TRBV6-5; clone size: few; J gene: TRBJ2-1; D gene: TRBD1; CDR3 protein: CATGGRTLNNEQFF; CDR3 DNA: TGTGCCACAGGGGGCCGCACCCTTAACAATGAGCAGTTCTTC
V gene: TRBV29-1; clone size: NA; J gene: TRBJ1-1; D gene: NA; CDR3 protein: CSVIQNLAQGNTEAFF; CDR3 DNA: TGCAGCGTTATCCAAAACCTGGCCCAGGGGAACACTGAAGCTTTCTTT
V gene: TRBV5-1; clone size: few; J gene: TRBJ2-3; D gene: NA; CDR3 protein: CASSLEGADTQYF; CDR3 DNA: TGCGCCAGCAGCTTGGAGGGGGCAGATACGCAGTATTTT
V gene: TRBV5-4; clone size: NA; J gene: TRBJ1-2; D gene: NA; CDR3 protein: CASSQLPGVGGYTF; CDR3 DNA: TGTGCCAGCAGCCAGCTTCCAGGGGTGGGCGGCTACACCTTC
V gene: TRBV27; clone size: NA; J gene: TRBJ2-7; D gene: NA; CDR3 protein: CASSPSGLYEQYF; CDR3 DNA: TGTGCCAGCAGTCCGAGCGGGCTTTACGAGCAGTACTTC
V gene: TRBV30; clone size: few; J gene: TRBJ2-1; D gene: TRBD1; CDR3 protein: CAGDRGSNNEQFF; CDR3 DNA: TGTGCCGGAGACAGGGGCTCCAACAATGAGCAGTTCTTC
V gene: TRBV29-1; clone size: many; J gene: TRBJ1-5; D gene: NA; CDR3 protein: CSVEDRLGQPQHF; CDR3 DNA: TGCAGCGTTGAAGATCGATTGGGTCAGCCCCAGCATTTT
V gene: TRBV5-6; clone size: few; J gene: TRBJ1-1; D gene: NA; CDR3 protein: CASSLEQGIMNTEAFF; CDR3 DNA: TGTGCCAGCAGCTTGGAACAGGGCATAATGAACACTGAAGCTTTCTTT